This passage covers 25 T cell receptor beta chains from one sample sequenced in a study of T cells in Graves' hyperthyroidism and ophthalmopathy. It was RNA transcripts that yielded the amplified TCR beta CDR3 regions. Primed by the HTBI set, a first-round RT-PCR was run on the TCR CDR3. TCRdb recomputed calls from the multiplex PCR reads with MiXCR, one row per CDR3 protein. The sample carries approximately 530,000 distinct CDR3 sequences, 16% recorded once. Source material: blood. These TCRs come from a woman between 18 and 29 years old with Graves' hyperthyroidism.

This clonotype was counted at least ten times. The chain links TRBV3-1 to TRBJ2-7; D not certain. Per the germline V gene, CDR1 is LGHDT and CDR2 is YNNKEL (reference sequence). V was trimmed by 1 base and J by 6 bases, leaving 19 bases between them. This CDR3 is built from 16 residues. Here the CDR3 reads CASSQGPALISLEQYF. The CDR3 DNA reads as TGTGCCAGCAGCCAAGGGCCAGCTCTAATCAGTCTCGAGCAGTACTTC.

There are many counts of this clonotype. V and J are TRBV20-1 and TRBJ2-1, with 7 bases identical to TRBD2. The CDR3 has 19 amino acids. After removal of 3 bases from V and 7 bases from J, the junction contained 24 bases not matched to a gene. Germline CDR1 reads DFQATT; CDR2 reads SNEGSKA (reference sequence). CDR3 in DNA: TGCAGTGCTAGGAGGAAGGGGACTCTAGCGGATCCCCCCCGTAATGAGCAGTTCTTC. It codes for CSARRKGTLADPPRNEQFF.

This clonotype was observed at least ten times. V gene TRBV5-6 combines with J gene TRBJ2-7; D ambiguous. V lost 5 bases and J lost 0, with 9 bases in between. Germline V gene data show CDR1 as SGHDT and CDR2 as YYEEEE. This CDR3 has 13 residues. The CDR3 DNA is TGTGCCAGCAGTGGCCAGAGCTCCTACGAGCAGTACTTC. This codes for CASSGQSSYEQYF.

This clonotype has ten or more counts. This chain uses TRBV12-3 or TRBV12-4 with TRBJ2-7; D is perhaps TRBD1 (5 bases). The CDR3 spans 12 residues. Between the trimmed V and J ends, which lost 5 bases and 2 bases, there was a span of 7 bases. The CDR3 coding sequence is TGTGCCAGCAGTCCAGGGACCTACGAGCAGTACTTC. This codes for CASSPGTYEQYF.

The sample holds many counts of this clonotype. The V gene is TRBV11-2, the J gene TRBJ2-1, with 7 positions matching TRBD2. This CDR3 has 14 amino acids. The junction had 5 bases not matched to a gene; V was cut back by 2 bases and J by 7 bases. Germline CDR1 reads SGHAT; CDR2 reads FQNNGV. The CDR3 sequence is CASSLREATNEQFF. The CDR3 DNA sequence: TGTGCCAGCAGCTTACGGGAGGCAACAAATGAGCAGTTCTTC. Full variable domain (outside the CDR3, taken from reference TRBV11-2 and TRBJ2-1): EAGVAQSPRYKIIEKRQSVAFWCNPISGHATLYWYQQILGQGPKLLIQFQNNGVVDDSQLPKDRFSAERLKGVDSTLKIQPAKLEDSAVYLCASSLREATNEQFFGPGTRLTVL.

This clonotype was seen many times. The chain links TRBV5-1 to TRBJ1-5, with 9 bases aligning to TRBD1. Unmatched junction bases numbered 14, after V lost 4 bases and J lost 0 bases. Germline V gives CDR1 SGHRS, CDR2 YFSETQ. This CDR3 has 19 residues. DNA of the CDR3: TGCGCCAGCAGCCCATGCCAGGACAGGGGTTATGATAGCAATCAGCCCCAGCATTTT. This codes for CASSPCQDRGYDSNQPQHF. The full variable domain, in which reference TRBV5-1 and TRBJ1-5 provide the parts outside the CDR3, is KAGVTQTPRYLIKTRGQQVTLSCSPISGHRSVSWYQQTPGQGLQFLFEYFSETQRNKGNFPGRFSGRQFSNSRSEMNVSTLELGDSALYLCASSPCQDRGYDSNQPQHFGDGTRLSIL.

In its sample, this clonotype was seen many times. The V call is TRBV15, the J call TRBJ1-5; no definite D call. This CDR3 has 13 amino acids. Germline V lookup: CDR1 LNHNV, CDR2 YYDKDF (reference sequence). V was shortened by 6 bases and J by 1 base, with 7 bases between the two germline ends. CDR3 region: CATRTESNQPQHF. The CDR3 DNA is TGTGCCACCAGGACGGAAAGCAATCAGCCCCAGCATTTT. The full variable domain, rest sourced from reference TRBV15 and TRBJ1-5, is DAMVIQNPRYQVTQFGKPVTLSCSQTLNHNVMYWYQQKSSQAPKLLFHYYDKDFNNEADTPDNFQSRRPNTSFCFLDIRSPGLGDTAMYLCATRTESNQPQHFGDGTRLSIL.

Concerning this clonotype: This may arise from a read error, as a much more abundant clone is one base away. The genes are TRBV2 and TRBJ1-2, with 7 bases fitting TRBD1. The germline gives CDR1 SNHLY, CDR2 FYNNEI. This CDR3 is built from 13 residues. The V gene end was trimmed by 6 bases and the J gene end by 0 bases; junction bases not matched to a gene: 1. The CDR3 reads CASRQGPNYGYTF. CDR3 nucleotide sequence: TGTGCCAGCAGACAGGGGCCTAACTATGGCTACACCTTC. Looking up the rest from reference TRBV2 and TRBJ1-2 gives the full variable domain: EPEVTQTPSHQVTQMGQEVILRCVPISNHLYFYWYRQILGQKVEFLVSFYNNEISEKSEIFDDQFSVERPDGSNFTLKIRSTKLEDSAMYFCASRQGPNYGYTFGSGTRLTVV.

This clonotype occurred many times. The V gene is TRBV27, the J gene TRBJ2-3, with D perhaps TRBD1 (5 bases). V lost 8 bases and J lost 4, with 19 bases in between. CDR3 length: 15 residues. Germline-derived CDR1 and CDR2 are MNHEY and SMNVEV (reference sequence). DNA of the CDR3: TGTGCCAGCGGTGGGGCGGAGTACCGGGCAGATACGCAGTATTTT. As protein: CASGGAEYRADTQYF.

The sample holds a few counts of this clonotype. The CDR3 DNA is TGCGCCAGCAGCTTGGAAGCGGGGGGGCTGCGTGAGCAGTTCTTC. Its translation is CASSLEAGGLREQFF. This chain joins TRBV5-1 and TRBJ2-1; 10 bases agree with TRBD2. The J segment lost 9 bases and the V segment lost 0 bases, leaving 6 bases of the junction unmatched. Germline assignment: CDR1 SGHRS and CDR2 YFSETQ. The CDR3 sequence is 15 residues long.

This clonotype was counted a few times. The rearrangement uses TRBV20-1 and TRBJ1-4, with 7 bases aligning to TRBD1. The germline V gene has CDR1 DFQATT and CDR2 SNEGSKA (reference sequence). V lost 3 bases, J lost 4 bases, and 2 bases stayed unmatched. The CDR3 sequence is 13 residues long. The CDR3 sequence: CSARGQLNEKLFF. DNA of the CDR3: TGCAGTGCTAGGGGACAGCTTAATGAAAAACTGTTTTTT.

The rearrangement uses TRBV30 and TRBJ2-7; D remains unclear. V shed 0 bases and J shed 5 bases, with 11 bases lying between them. The CDR3 runs 13 residues. Germline CDR1 is GTSNPN and CDR2 is SVGIG (reference sequence). CDR3 residues: CAWSVRPFHEQYF. Here the CDR3 DNA reads TGTGCCTGGAGTGTAAGGCCGTTTCACGAGCAGTACTTC.

The chain employs TRBV7-2 and TRBJ2-5; TRBD1 is a possible D gene (6 bases). This CDR3 has 16 amino acids. Germline lookup yields CDR1 SGHTA and CDR2 FQGNSA. V was clipped by 3 bases and J by 5 bases, with 19 bases between them. The CDR3 protein is CASSFRPKTRGETQYF. The CDR3 DNA follows: TGTGCCAGCAGCTTCCGGCCGAAAACTAGGGGGGAGACCCAGTACTTC.

As for this clonotype: A much larger clone lies a single base off, so this may be a read error. Because the CDR3 is missing its conserved closing phenylalanine or tryptophan, this is likely a read error. The chain couples TRBV3-1 to TRBJ2-2; 7 positions match TRBD2. J gave up 5 bases and V 0 bases, and 3 bases lay outside the gene matches. This CDR3 has 15 amino acids. The germline CDR1 and CDR2 sequences are LGHDT and YNNKEL (reference sequence). The CDR3 DNA follows: TGTGCCAGCAGCCAAGAGCGGGGGTGGACCGGGGAGCTGTTTCTT. This gives the protein CASSQERGWTGELFL.

J is TRBJ2-3 and V is TRBV9, with D possibly being TRBD1 (6 bases). The CDR3 loop spans 16 amino acids. Germline lookup yields CDR1 SGDLS and CDR2 YYNGEE. V was pared by 4 bases and J by 0 bases, with 15 bases between. As DNA, the CDR3 is TGTGCCAGCAGCTCCACAGGGTTCGGTAGCACAGATACGCAGTATTTT. Translating it yields CASSSTGFGSTDTQYF.

This clonotype was seen ten or more times. The V gene is TRBV5-1, the J gene TRBJ1-2; D is perhaps TRBD1 (6 bases). Trimming stripped 4 bases from V and 4 bases from J, with 14 bases between. Germline assignment: CDR1 SGHRS and CDR2 YFSETQ. The CDR3 totals 14 residues. The CDR3 sequence: CASSRDTVGYGYTF. The CDR3 DNA is TGCGCCAGCAGCAGGGACACAGTGGGCTATGGCTACACCTTC.

The chain joins TRBV7-9 to TRBJ2-1; tentative D call: TRBD2 (7 bases). Germline V gene sequence: CDR1 SEHNR, CDR2 FQNEAQ (reference sequence). The length of the CDR3 is 14 residues. V dropped 8 bases and J dropped 4 bases, with 15 bases sitting between them. CDR3 sequence: CASQGGEKYNEQFF. CDR3 DNA: TGTGCCAGCCAAGGGGGGGAGAAATACAATGAGCAGTTCTTC.

In this sample, this clonotype turned up many times. The rearrangement links TRBV2 to TRBJ2-3, with D unresolved. CDR3 size: 14 residues. Germline V gene data show CDR1 as SNHLY and CDR2 as FYNNEI. Trimming took 6 bases from V and 6 from J, leaving 16 bases between them. This CDR3 is CASSLRVGIDTQYF. The CDR3 coding sequence is TGTGCCAGCAGCCTTCGGGTGGGCATTGATACGCAGTATTTT.

This clonotype was seen at least ten times. J is TRBJ1-2 and V is TRBV28; 7 nucleotides match TRBD1. CDR1 is MDHEN, CDR2 SYDVKM, per germline. With V trimmed by 6 bases and J by 8 bases, 9 bases remained unmatched. The CDR3 contains 13 residues. Here the CDR3 reads CASRPGGWEGYTF. DNA for the CDR3: TGTGCCAGCAGGCCAGGGGGATGGGAGGGCTACACCTTC.

The gene calls are TRBV13 and TRBJ2-6; 7 bases match TRBD1. Germline-derived CDR1 and CDR2 are PRHDT and FYEKMQ (reference sequence). The CDR3 has 17 residues. Trimming at V came to 2 bases and at J to 0 bases, leaving 4 bases not matched to a gene. The CDR3 DNA sequence: TGTGCCAGCAGCTTATTACAGGGGAACTCTGGGGCCAACGTCCTGACTTTC. It is translated as CASSLLQGNSGANVLTF.

The chain employs TRBV7-2 and TRBJ2-5; TRBD2 matches at 9 bases. This CDR3 is built from 14 residues. The germline V gene encodes CDR1 SGHTA and CDR2 FQGNSA. The V segment lost 5 bases and the J segment 5 bases; nucleotides outside the gene matches: 6. The CDR3 region has the DNA TGTGCCAGCAGCCTCCTAGCGGGGATGGAGACCCAGTACTTC. It is translated as CASSLLAGMETQYF.

This clonotype showed up many times. The chain uses TRBV20-1 and TRBJ2-1; D unresolved. V shed 0 bases and J shed 0 bases, with 12 bases lying between them. The CDR3 contains 16 residues. Germline lookup yields CDR1 DFQATT and CDR2 SNEGSKA (reference sequence). The CDR3 reads CSARDGRTGSYNEQFF. CDR3 bases: TGCAGTGCTAGAGATGGGCGGACGGGCTCCTACAATGAGCAGTTCTTC.

The rearrangement joins TRBV15 to TRBJ2-1; D is uncertain. V was cut by 0 bases and J by 8 bases, with 8 bases left in between. Per germline, CDR1 LNHNV and CDR2 YYDKDF (reference sequence). This CDR3 comprises 13 residues. CDR3 bases: TGTGCCACCAGCAGAGATTGGAAGGATGAGCAGTTCTTC. This translates into CATSRDWKDEQFF.

V gene TRBV19 combines with J gene TRBJ2-3, with 10 positions matching TRBD2. This CDR3 comprises 18 residues. The V and J ends lost 1 base and 4 bases, in that order; junction bases with no gene match: 11. Per the germline V gene, CDR1 is LNHDA and CDR2 is SQIVND (reference sequence). For the CDR3, the DNA is TGTGCCAGTAGTATAGCGAGCGGGGGGGCTGTTTTCGCAGATACGCAGTATTTT. Protein product: CASSIASGGAVFADTQYF.

The chain couples TRBV29-1 to TRBJ1-1; tentatively, D is TRBD1 (5 bases). There are 14 residues in the CDR3. Trimming took 0 bases from V and 6 from J, leaving 14 bases between them. CDR1 is SQVTM and CDR2 is ANQGSEA in the germline V gene. CDR3 in DNA: TGCAGCGTTGAAGATTGGGACGGAAACCCTGAAGCTTTCTTT. Its translation is CSVEDWDGNPEAFF.